This entry features one T cell receptor beta chain sequence. No antigen is known for it. The donors were members of the validation cohort, which comprised roughly 130 subjects and was separate from the first cohort of 666 subjects. This sample stems from a study of cytomegalovirus exposure and HLA in healthy donors. Study conclusions and caveats: Rarity held for most TCR sequences, but there were some public TCRs that occurred in many donors. According to the study, 150 to 200 TCR beta chains were cytomegalovirus-associated. As was reported, the classifier diagnosed cytomegalovirus status with high specificity and sensitivity.

The germline CDR1 and CDR2 sequences are SGDLS and YYNGEE. V dropped 2 bases and J dropped 2 bases, with 10 bases sitting between them. This CDR3 has 14 amino acids. Data came from immunoSEQ multiplex PCR; TCRdb stores just in-frame clones and leaves some out. The sample has about 330,000 clones, 70% to 90% seen once. V is TRBV9 and J is TRBJ1-1, with D possibly matching TRBD1 (5 bases). The receptor's source is a woman between 18 and 29 years old in good health and CMV-seronegative. The sequenced sample was PBMCs. CDR3 coding DNA: TGTGCCAGCAGCGTCCGGCAGGGCAACACTGAAGCTTTCTTT. This gives the protein CASSVRQGNTEAFF.